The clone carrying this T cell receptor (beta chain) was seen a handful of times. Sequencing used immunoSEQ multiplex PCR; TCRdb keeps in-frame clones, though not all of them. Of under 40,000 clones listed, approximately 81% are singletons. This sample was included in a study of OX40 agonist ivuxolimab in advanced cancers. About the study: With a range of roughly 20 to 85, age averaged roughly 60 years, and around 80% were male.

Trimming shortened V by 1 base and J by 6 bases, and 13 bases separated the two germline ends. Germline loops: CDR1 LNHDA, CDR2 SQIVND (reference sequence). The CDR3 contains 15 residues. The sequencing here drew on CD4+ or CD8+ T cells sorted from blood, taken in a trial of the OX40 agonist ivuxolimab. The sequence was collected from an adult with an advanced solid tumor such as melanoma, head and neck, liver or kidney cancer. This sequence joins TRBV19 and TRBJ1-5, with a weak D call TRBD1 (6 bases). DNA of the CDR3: TGTGCCAGTAGTATAGTTGGGGGCGCCGGTCAGCCCCAGCATTTT. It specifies CASSIVGGAGQPQHF.